The T cell receptor (beta chain) described here comes from a study of cytotoxic CD8 clonotypes in ibrutinib-treated CLL. For the study at large: Patient counts were 11 relapsed/refractory, more than 14 treatment-naive and some 17 IGHV unmutated. Outcomes included around 25 partial and 2 complete responses; after median 68 months, roughly 14 stayed remitted and 12 progressed. Study observations and caveats: Ibrutinib response saw clonality rise, and progression saw it return toward baseline.

Notes on this clone: No antigen is known for it.

The CDR3 contains 13 residues. J lost 5 bases, V lost 7 bases, and 8 bases had no gene match. Germline V gene lookup returns CDR1 MNHEY and CDR2 SVGAGI. The protocol was immunoSEQ multiplex PCR, while the TCRdb copy is restricted to in-frame clones and leaves out a portion. The sample has 200,000 to 250,000 clones, roughly three quarters seen once. The sequence was collected from a human donor with chronic lymphocytic leukemia. Sequencing used PBMCs, obtained after 12 months of ibrutinib treatment. The V call is TRBV6-5, the J call TRBJ2-7, with 7 positions matching TRBD2. This CDR3 is CASTRWGGNEQYF. The DNA of the CDR3 is TGTGCCAGCACCCGTTGGGGGGGGAACGAGCAGTACTTC.